A single TCR beta chain is shown here with its context. The antigen is not known. These data are taken from a study of T cell clonotyping in hematopoietic cell transplantation. The CDR3 is 15 amino acids. V gave up 4 bases and J gave up 2 bases, with 15 bases separating them. Germline values: CDR1 SGHDN, CDR2 FVKESK. Using immunoSEQ multiplex PCR, the repertoire was profiled, and TCRdb retains in-frame clones only, with some absent. This sample has around 7,000 clones; almost 90% occur once, and the top ten carry roughly 4%. Time point indicated: recipient sample about 28 days before transplant, after cytoreduction. Study-wide results and limits: At the given depth, recipient repertoires were over 95% de novo clonotypes.

This specimen consisted of peripheral blood mononuclear cells, obtained before stem cell transplant. This TCR came from a man aged 25-40 years with acute myeloid leukemia. Some clones in this sample may be carry-over from other donors' samples. The chain combines TRBV14 with TRBJ2-7, with D perhaps assigned TRBD1 or TRBD2 (5 bases each). DNA of the CDR3: TGTGCCAGCAGCCCCCGGGACGGAGACGCCTACGAGCAGTACTTC. Protein sequence: CASSPRDGDAYEQYF.